The entry that follows covers one TCR beta chain sequence. This entry is derived from a study of blood T cell repertoires in COVID-19. Assay: immunoSEQ multiplex PCR; the TCRdb copy retains only in-frame clones and omits some. The repertoire holds 350,000 to 400,000 clones, with 85% to 90% as singletons. Germline lookup yields CDR1 MGHRA and CDR2 YSYEKL. There are 15 residues in the CDR3. Trimming removed 2 bases from V and 4 bases from J; junction bases left unmatched: 5. The study assigned cohorts using participant-reported clinical history. The material sequenced was PBMCs or T cells enriched from blood (not recorded which). The receptor's source is a woman aged 25 to 45 with acute COVID-19. The chain uses TRBV4-1 and TRBJ2-3; 8 positions agree with TRBD1. The CDR3 sequence is CASSQRDRNPDTQYF. CDR3 coding DNA: TGCGCCAGCAGCCAAAGGGACAGGAACCCAGATACGCAGTATTTT.